A selection of T cell receptor beta chains follows, all from one sample in a study of shared clonotypes between healthy human individuals. Some clones are missing from TCRdb's copy, which holds only in-frame ones; the method was immunoSEQ multiplex PCR. The data contain some 1,400,000 clones, approximately 96% of them singletons. The sample was naive CD4+ T cells sorted from blood. These receptors came from a young man in good health. Both conserved end residues are part of each CDR3.

j_call v_call cdr3_length cdr3_aa
TRBJ2-7 TRBV9 13 CASSPSGLPEQYF
TRBJ1-1 TRBV30 13 CAWSPTGDTEAFF
TRBJ2-3 TRBV18 18 CASSPLGTSGPSTDTQYF
TRBJ2-7 TRBV7-9 15 CASARVRGPSDEQYF
TRBJ1-2 TRBV2 13 CASSDGWPAGYTF
TRBJ2-1 TRBV6-1 15 CASSRTSERYNEQFF
TRBJ2-3 TRBV5-1 16 CASSSKTSGRADTQYF
TRBJ2-5 TRBV18 14 CASSSVPTGKTQYF
TRBJ2-2 TRBV27 16 CASSLGPAGGPGELFF
TRBJ2-7 TRBV6-6 16 CASSYQAGQGRYEQYF
TRBJ2-4 TRBV5-6 17 CASSSVRRELAKNIQYF
TRBJ1-1 TRBV2 14 CASARDSMNTEAFF
TRBJ2-1 TRBV25-1 16 CASSFRTSGKDNEQFF
TRBJ1-5 TRBV19 14 CASSRASSNQPQHF
TRBJ2-7 TRBV5-1 14 CASSRPGQTYEQYF
TRBJ2-3 TRBV6-5 15 CASSSRTSGADTQYF
TRBJ2-5 TRBV29-1 15 CSVAKSGQGAETQYF
TRBJ2-7 TRBV19 15 CASSIEGGNSYEQYF
TRBJ2-7 TRBV7-6 14 CASSMGLQLGEQYF
TRBJ1-1 TRBV20-1 11 CSARAPAEAFF
TRBJ2-1 TRBV5-1 15 CASSLTPTMANEQFF
TRBJ2-1 TRBV6-1 15 CASSEDLAIGAEQFF
TRBJ2-7 TRBV5-1 14 CATSTSGELYEQYF
TRBJ2-2 TRBV6-5 15 CASILRDRGVGELFF
TRBJ1-2 TRBV5-6 15 CASSLTGRGGYGYTF
TRBJ2-1 TRBV4-3 14 CASSQDPHNNEQFF
TRBJ2-1 TRBV11-3 14 CASSPSTSRGEQFF
TRBJ2-1 TRBV18 9 CASSPPPFF
TRBJ2-3 TRBV2 14 CASSEPQGSDTQYF
TRBJ2-7 TRBV28 10 CASGVYEQYF
TRBJ1-3 TRBV7-2 17 CASSLAQVAYSGNTIYF
TRBJ2-2 TRBV7-2 16 CASSSNRGFTTGELFF
TRBJ2-3 TRBV5-6 13 CASSGWATDTQYF
TRBJ2-7 TRBV4-1 13 CASSDRQGNEQYF
TRBJ2-3 TRBV7-2 13 CASTLVGADTQYF
TRBJ2-1 TRBV27 17 CASSPRLAGGVYNEQFF
TRBJ1-5 TRBV18 13 CAARQGSNQPQHF
TRBJ1-5 TRBV5-1 15 CASSPQGEANQPQHF
TRBJ2-2 TRBV5-1 18 CASKDISLRDLNTGELFF
TRBJ2-3 TRBV5-4 16 CASSLGLAAATDTQYF
TRBJ2-3 TRBV6-6 11 CASSLKDTQYF
TRBJ2-7 TRBV19 14 CASSRPGPTLPADF
TRBJ2-7 TRBV29-1 11 CSVDGGSGQYF
TRBJ1-3 TRBV18 15 CASSPPSRAGNTIYF
TRBJ2-3 TRBV7-2 13 CASSSGGPDTQYF
TRBJ2-5 TRBV5-1 17 CASSNLRLELASKTQYF
TRBJ1-4 TRBV29-1 14 CSVVSGTGREKLFF
TRBJ2-1 TRBV5-1 14 CASSAGQIHNEQFF
TRBJ1-5 TRBV25-1 13 CASSERVGQPQHF